This T cell receptor (beta chain) was sequenced during a study of shared T cell receptors in the human thymus. Clones were read by immunoSEQ multiplex PCR, and TCRdb kept only the in-frame ones, dropping some. The sample has tens of thousands of clones, around 96% seen once. This CDR3 is 13 amino acids long. The germline CDR1 and CDR2 sequences are KGHSH and LQKENI. Trimming stripped 4 bases from V and 3 bases from J, with 9 bases between. This clone was recorded a few times. The receptor comes from a human donor. This rearrangement joins TRBV18 to TRBJ1-1; D gene unclear. What was sequenced was thymocytes. The CDR3 protein is CASSHDTDTEAFF. DNA of the CDR3: TGTGCCAGCTCACATGACACCGACACTGAAGCTTTCTTT.